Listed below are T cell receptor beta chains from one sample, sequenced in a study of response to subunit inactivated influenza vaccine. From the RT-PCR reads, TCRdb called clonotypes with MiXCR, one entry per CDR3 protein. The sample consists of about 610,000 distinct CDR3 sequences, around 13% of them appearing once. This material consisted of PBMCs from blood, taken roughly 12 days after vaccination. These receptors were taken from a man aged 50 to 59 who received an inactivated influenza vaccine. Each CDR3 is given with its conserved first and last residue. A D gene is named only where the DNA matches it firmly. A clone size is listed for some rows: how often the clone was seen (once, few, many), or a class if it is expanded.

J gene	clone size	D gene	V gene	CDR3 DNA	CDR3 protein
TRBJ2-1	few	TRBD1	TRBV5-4	TGTGCCAGCAGCTTAATCGGACAGGGCAATGAGCAGTTCTTC	CASSLIGQGNEQFF
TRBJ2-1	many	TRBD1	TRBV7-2	TGTGCCAGCAGCCGCCGACAGGGTGAGCAGTTCTTC	CASSRRQGEQFF
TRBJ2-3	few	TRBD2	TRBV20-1	TGCAGTGCTAGGGTTGGACTAGCAGGCACAGATACGCAGTATTTT	CSARVGLAGTDTQYF
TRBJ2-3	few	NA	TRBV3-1	TGTGCCAGCAGCCAAGGGACAATTAGCTCCGATACGCAGTATTTT	CASSQGTISSDTQYF
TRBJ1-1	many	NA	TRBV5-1	TGCGCCAGCAGCTCGGGGGTTAATGAAGCTTTCTTT	CASSSGVNEAFF
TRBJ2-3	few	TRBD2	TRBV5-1	TGCGCCAGCAGCTTGGCCGGGACTAGCTCGAGTGGAGATACGCAGTATTTT	CASSLAGTSSSGDTQYF
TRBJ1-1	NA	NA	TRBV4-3	TGCGCCAGCAGCCAAGATTGGAGGGTGGTGAACACTGAAGCTTTCTTT	CASSQDWRVVNTEAFF
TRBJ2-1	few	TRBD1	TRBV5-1	TGCGCCAGCAGCTTCTCGACAGGGGGCACGGTGAATGAGCAGTTCTTC	CASSFSTGGTVNEQFF
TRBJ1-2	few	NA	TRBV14	TGTGCCAGCAGCCAAGGCCCCAGGGCAGGACATGGCTACACCTTC	CASSQGPRAGHGYTF
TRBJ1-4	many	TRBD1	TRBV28	TGTGCCAGCACCCCTGGAGGGGGCCTAAGGTTAAAACTGTTTTTT	CASTPGGGLRLKLFF
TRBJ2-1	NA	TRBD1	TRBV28	TGTGCCAGCAGTTTATATATCGGGGGACAGGGGAGGGATGAGCAGTTCTTC	CASSLYIGGQGRDEQFF
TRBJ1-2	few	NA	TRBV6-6	TGTGCCAGCAGTTACACCGAAGAAGGGGGCTACACCTTC	CASSYTEEGGYTF
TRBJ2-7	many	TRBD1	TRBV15	TGTGCCACCAGCAGAGAGGGGACAGGGGATGACGAGCAGTACTTC	CATSREGTGDDEQYF
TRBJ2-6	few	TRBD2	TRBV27	TGTGCCAGCAGTTTAAAAGCGGGACTCTCTGGGGCCAACGTCCTGACTTTC	CASSLKAGLSGANVLTF
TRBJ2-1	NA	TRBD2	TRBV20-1	TGCAGTGCTCTCCTGACTAGCGGGGTCTCGAGCTCCTACAATGAGCAGTTCTTC	CSALLTSGVSSSYNEQFF
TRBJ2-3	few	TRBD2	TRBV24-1	TGTGCCACCAGTACCCGGACTAGCGGGAGTACAGATACGCAGTATTTT	CATSTRTSGSTDTQYF
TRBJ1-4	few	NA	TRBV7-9	TGTGCCAGCAGCAGCACAGGGCGGGAAAAACTGTTTTTT	CASSSTGREKLFF
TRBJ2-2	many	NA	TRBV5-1	TGCGCCAGCAGCTTGGCGGGGGCAGACACCGGGGAGCTGTTTTTT	CASSLAGADTGELFF
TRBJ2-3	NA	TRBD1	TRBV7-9	TGTGCCAGCAGCTCGAACCGGGACAGTCTCACAGATACGCAGTATTTT	CASSSNRDSLTDTQYF
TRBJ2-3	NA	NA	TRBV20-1	TGCAGTGCCCCAACAGGGAAAAGGAGCACAGATACGCAGTATTTT	CSAPTGKRSTDTQYF
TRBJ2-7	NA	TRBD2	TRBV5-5	TGTGCCAGCAGCTTGAGGGCGGGAGCGACCTACGAGCAGTACTTC	CASSLRAGATYEQYF
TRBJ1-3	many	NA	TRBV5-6	TGTGCCAGCAGCTTCATTTCGAACTCTGGAAACACCATATATTTT	CASSFISNSGNTIYF
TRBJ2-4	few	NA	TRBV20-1	TGCAGTGCTAGAGATTTGCCGGCTATAGCCAAAAACATTCAGTACTTC	CSARDLPAIAKNIQYF
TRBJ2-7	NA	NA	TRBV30	TGTGCCTGGAGTGGGCAGAACTCCTACGAGCAGTACTTC	CAWSGQNSYEQYF
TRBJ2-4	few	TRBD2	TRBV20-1	TGCAGTGTCGGGACTAGCACGAACATTCAGTACTTC	CSVGTSTNIQYF
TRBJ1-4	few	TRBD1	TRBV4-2	TGTGCCAGCAGCCATGCGGACAGGTCCGGTCGGGAAAAACTGTTTTTT	CASSHADRSGREKLFF
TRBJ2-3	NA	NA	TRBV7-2	TGTGCCAGCAGCCCGGCGGGTTGGGTCACAGATACGCAGTATTTT	CASSPAGWVTDTQYF
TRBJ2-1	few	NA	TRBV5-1	TGCGCCAGCACCTTGCGGAGCGCGTCCTACAATGAGCAGTTCTTC	CASTLRSASYNEQFF
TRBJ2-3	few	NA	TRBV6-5	TGTGCCAGCAGTTACGATCTGAGGCCGGGCACAGATACGCAGTATTTT	CASSYDLRPGTDTQYF
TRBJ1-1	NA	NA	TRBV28	TGTGCCAGCACAGGACGGACCAAAGCTTTCTTT	CASTGRTKAFF
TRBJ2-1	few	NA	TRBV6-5	TGTGCCAGCAGTTGGGGGTATGAGCAGTTCTTC	CASSWGYEQFF
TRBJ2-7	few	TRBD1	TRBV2	TGTGCCATTCGGGACAGGTGGTCTGACGAGCAGTACTTC	CAIRDRWSDEQYF
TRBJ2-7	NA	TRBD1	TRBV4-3	TGCGCCAGCAGCCCCTACGGACAGGGGAGGTTGGACGAGCAGTACTTC	CASSPYGQGRLDEQYF
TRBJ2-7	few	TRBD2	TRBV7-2	TGTGCCAGCAGCTTCCTAGCGGGAGTACACGAGCAGTACTTC	CASSFLAGVHEQYF
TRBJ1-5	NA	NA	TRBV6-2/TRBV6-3	TGTGCCAGCAGTGACGGGTATCAGCCCCAGCATTTT	CASSDGYQPQHF
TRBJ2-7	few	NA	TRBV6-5	TGTGCCAGCAGTTCCACAGGGACGGGTGAGCAGTACTTC	CASSSTGTGEQYF
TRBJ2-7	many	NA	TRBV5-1	TGCGCCAGCAGCTTGCTACAGGCGTACGAGCAGTACTTC	CASSLLQAYEQYF
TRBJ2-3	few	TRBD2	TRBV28	TGTGCCAGCAGTTTTAACCGTATGGGGGAGGGAGATACGCAGTATTTT	CASSFNRMGEGDTQYF
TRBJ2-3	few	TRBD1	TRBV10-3	TGTGCCATCAATATAGGGGGCGGCACAGATACGCAGTATTTT	CAINIGGGTDTQYF
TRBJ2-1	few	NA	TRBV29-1	TGCAGCTTCTTGCTATCCCATGAGCAGTTCTTC	CSFLLSHEQFF
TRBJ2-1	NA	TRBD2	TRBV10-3	TGTGCCATCAGTGAATCTAGCGGGGGGATCAATGAGCAGTTCTTC	CAISESSGGINEQFF
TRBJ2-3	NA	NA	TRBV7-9	TGTGCCAGCAGCTTAACAAGCGTTGCCACAGATACGCAGTATTTT	CASSLTSVATDTQYF
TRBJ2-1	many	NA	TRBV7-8	TGTGCCAGCAGCCGGGGAGAGGATGAGCAGTTCTTC	CASSRGEDEQFF
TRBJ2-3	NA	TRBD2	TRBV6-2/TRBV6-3	TGTGCCAGCAGTTACCGGCGGGAGGACCCCTTTGCTAGCACAGATACGCAGTATTTT	CASSYRREDPFASTDTQYF
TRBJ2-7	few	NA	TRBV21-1	TGTGCCAGCAGCAAAGCACCTAGGGACAGGGGGTCAGGCGAGCAGTACTTC	CASSKAPRDRGSGEQYF
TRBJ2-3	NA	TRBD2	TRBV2	TGTGCCAGCAGTGAAGGGGAGTTTGGGACTAGCGGGAGTCCCCACCCGCCAGATACGCAGTATTTT	CASSEGEFGTSGSPHPPDTQYF
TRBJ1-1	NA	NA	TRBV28	TGTGCCAGCAGTTCATATTGGCCCGGGACGGATGGCCGGAGCGGCACTGAAGCTTTCTTT	CASSSYWPGTDGRSGTEAFF
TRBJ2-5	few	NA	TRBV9	TGTGCCAGCAGCGTAGAGGGCAGGGAGTACCAAGAGACCCAGTACTTC	CASSVEGREYQETQYF
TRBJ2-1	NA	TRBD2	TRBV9	TGTGCCAGCAGCGTAGGGACTAGCGGAGCGGTAGAGCAGTTCTTC	CASSVGTSGAVEQFF